This T cell receptor (beta chain) was captured in a study of type 1 regulatory T cells. Study background: T-allo10 is a Tr1-enriched, alloantigen-specific CD4 T cell product made in vitro.

The ends were cut back, 2 bases at V and 4 bases at J, with 9 bases in the middle. This CDR3 is built from 13 residues. The V gene's germline CDR1 is SGHKS and CDR2 YYEKEE (reference sequence). TCRdb re-called the reads through MiXCR, storing one row per CDR3 protein. In the table there are 88,000 or so distinct CDR3 sequences, less than 40% of which are singletons. The genes are TRBV5-5 and TRBJ2-5; D ambiguous. This TCR was sampled from a human donor in good health. Material: CD4+ T cells, either the whole sample or a sorted fraction (not recorded which). For the CDR3, the DNA is TGTGCCAGCAGCTTACACGGTCGAGAGACCCAGTACTTC. Its protein product is CASSLHGRETQYF.